The entry below describes one T cell receptor (beta chain). The clone's antigen remains unknown. No base quality information exists; no much larger clone differs at one position. The sample is drawn from a study of T cell responses to AZD1222 COVID-19 vaccine listed by TCRdb under 2021. With respect to the entire study: TCR sequencing was performed for 230 to 250 trial participants, of whom about 200 were given two doses of AZD1222 and approximately 25 were given two doses of MenACWY control vaccine. Enrollment into the trials was organized by age into subgroups of 18-55, 56-69 and 70-plus years, and those subgroups contained approximately 150, 30 and 60 TCR-sequenced participants, respectively.

The sample's time point label, decoded: about 28 days (+/-7) after the second vaccine dose. The treatment or condition label of this sample denotes: meningococcal conjugate vaccine given as trial control. The vaccinee samples were drawn from two UK trials, COV001 and COV002, one of which was a single-blind randomized controlled phase 2/3 trial testing AZD1222 (ChAdOx1 nCoV-19) in healthy adults. For TCRbeta chain sequencing, PBMC samples from trial participants were taken at day 0 and at day 28 after the second dose. The CDR3 measures 19 amino acids from cysteine to phenylalanine. The retained sequence is limited to the CDR3, 57 bases, with the frame set at the first base. V lost 1 base and J lost 1 base, and the count of bases not matched to a germline gene is 12. In the germline V gene, CDR1 corresponds to SGHRS and CDR2 to YFSETQ. The CDR3 regions of human TCRbeta chains were analyzed by immunosequencing. The study's own analysis went as follows. TCRs in the repertoires were compared against a reference library of SARS-CoV-2-specific TCRs that had been generated with the MIRA antigen-specificity platform. Breadth was defined as the fraction of unique TCRs that were SARS-CoV-2-associated, and depth was defined as the fraction of total T cells that were SARS-CoV-2-associated. Using the MIRA data, every spike-specific TCR was mapped to the spike region that the TCR reacted to and assigned to either a CD4 or a CD8 class. Log10-transformed breadth and depth values were compared by one-way ANOVA with Sidak's multiple comparisons tests. Drawn from immuneACCESS, this table holds only the in-frame rearrangements with V and J called that TCRdb kept. Clones are partly lost; checked studies trace under half to an unresolved V gene and leave the rest unexplained. Clonal size and the V and J genes are those of that table, whereas D and trimming came from the DNA. For this sample the table gives approximately 180,000 clones, of which approximately 90% were detected only once. The ten largest clones capture approximately 4% of the sample.

Broad study findings and their caveats: Participants were mostly white British, with more females than males. The authors suggested clonal diversity may have been underestimated. Because no samples from the day 14 peak response were available, repertoires could be characterized only after the peak T cell response. CD4 TCRs associated with the vaccine covered the entire spike protein, and the dominant responses were in regions 160-218 and 743-854. Conclusions about previously exposed vaccinees are limited because only 5 or 6 AZD1222 recipients were SARS-CoV-2 seropositive at baseline. A significant rise in spike-specific TCR breadth and depth was observed after two AZD1222 doses relative to day 0 and relative to MenACWY recipients. In the small 56-69-year group, the increase in depth fell short of significance, most likely because of low power. Epitopes outside the regions mutated in the B.1.351 and B.1.1.7 variants were reportedly recognized by nearly half of the unique spike-specific TCRs.

The chain links TRBV5-1 with TRBJ2-5, with 11 bases in between that match TRBD2. The material sequenced was peripheral blood, taken 28 days after the second dose of the MenACWY control vaccine. The TCR was taken from an adult who received the MenACWY meningococcal vaccine as a control. The CDR3 sequence is CASSLLVRSGLAGQETQYF. The nucleotides read TGCGCCAGCAGCTTGTTGGTAAGGTCCGGACTAGCGGGCCAAGAGACCCAGTACTTC.